The 28 T cell receptor beta chains below were found in one sample sequenced in a study of shared clonotypes between healthy human individuals. Only in-frame clones appear in the TCRdb table, and some are missing; sequencing was by immunoSEQ multiplex PCR. The repertoire includes fewer than 700,000 clones, around three quarters of them detected once, and 12% sits in the top ten. The sequenced sample consisted of PBMCs. Receptors were obtained from a woman aged 40 to 50 in good health. Some clones in this sample may be carry-over from other donors' samples.

This clone was detected only a few times. The chain has TRBV6-4 and TRBJ2-3; D gene unclear. The CDR3 has 13 residues. Trimming stripped 3 bases from V and 0 bases from J, with 4 bases between. Per germline, CDR1 MRHNA and CDR2 SNTAGT. The CDR3 reads CASSEGSTDTQYF. CDR3 nucleotides: TGTGCCAGCAGTGAAGGCAGCACAGATACGCAGTATTTT.

This clone was counted between two and nine times. The chain recombines TRBV7-2 with TRBJ2-7; D is uncertain. This CDR3 spans 13 amino acids. The germline gives CDR1 SGHTA, CDR2 FQGNSA. V was cut by 5 bases and J by 3 bases, with 11 bases left in between. This CDR3 reads CASSPGRRYEQYF. CDR3 nucleotide sequence: TGTGCCAGCAGCCCCGGTAGGCGCTACGAGCAGTACTTC.

This rearrangement joins TRBV11-2 to TRBJ2-1, with 7 bases identical to TRBD2. Germline V gives CDR1 SGHAT, CDR2 FQNNGV. Trimming at V came to 1 base and at J to 2 bases, leaving 5 bases not matched to a gene. The CDR3 is 16 amino acids. CDR3 nucleotide sequence: TGTGCCAGCAGCTTAGGGGCCGGGGGGACCTACAATGAGCAGTTCTTC. It specifies CASSLGAGGTYNEQFF.

This clone was observed many times. V is TRBV10-3 and J is TRBJ2-7, with D perhaps given as TRBD1 or TRBD2 (5 bases each). The CDR3 contains 13 residues. Per the germline V gene, CDR1 is ENHRY and CDR2 is SYGVKD. V dropped 4 bases and J dropped 6 bases, with 13 bases sitting between them. Here the CDR3 DNA reads TGTGCCATCAGTGGGTCCCGGGACGGCGAGCAGTACTTC. It specifies CAISGSRDGEQYF.

The chain couples TRBV4-2 to TRBJ2-7; tentatively, D is TRBD1 (7 bases). V dropped 4 bases and J dropped 1 base, with 11 bases sitting between them. CDR1 and CDR2 (germline): LGHNA, YNFKEQ. The CDR3 sequence is 14 residues long. CDR3 in DNA: TGTGCCAGCAGCCGGACAGGACTATCCTACGAGCAGTACTTC. Translation: CASSRTGLSYEQYF.

This chain uses TRBV7-2 with TRBJ1-2; D possibly corresponds to TRBD1 (5 bases). The CDR3 covers 14 residues. The V end lost 5 bases, the J end lost 4 bases, and 14 bases lay between the germline ends. Per germline, CDR1 SGHTA and CDR2 FQGNSA. Here the CDR3 DNA reads TGTGCCAGCAGCGTCCGGGACTTGGGCTATGGCTACACCTTC. Its protein product is CASSVRDLGYGYTF.

The chain is built from TRBV5-4 and TRBJ2-1, with D possibly being TRBD1 (6 bases). The V end lost 3 bases, the J end lost 5 bases, and 15 bases lay between the germline ends. CDR1 and CDR2 from the germline V gene are SGHNT and YYREEE (reference sequence). The CDR3 totals 15 residues. The CDR3 is CASSSQGPGNNEQFF. CDR3 DNA: TGTGCCAGCAGCTCACAGGGTCCCGGGAACAATGAGCAGTTCTTC.

The chain couples TRBV7-3 to TRBJ1-1; a possible D gene is TRBD1 (6 bases). The CDR3 is 16 residues long. Between the trimmed V and J ends, which lost 5 bases and 7 bases, there was a span of 23 bases. The germline gives CDR1 SGHTA, CDR2 FQGTGA. CDR3 coding DNA: TGTGCCAGCAGCCTAAAAAGGGACACGACATTGGTTGAAGCTTTCTTT. Its protein product is CASSLKRDTTLVEAFF.

J is TRBJ1-5 and V is TRBV5-1; 8 bases align to TRBD1. The CDR3 spans 16 residues. Per germline, CDR1 SGHRS and CDR2 YFSETQ. The V and J ends lost 4 bases and 4 bases, in that order; junction bases with no gene match: 10. This CDR3 reads CASSVGGDRLNQPQHF. In nucleotides, the CDR3 is TGCGCCAGCAGCGTTGGTGGGGACAGGTTAAATCAGCCCCAGCATTTT.

This chain links TRBV18 with TRBJ2-7; D unclear. The V and J ends lost 3 bases and 4 bases respectively, with 13 bases between them. Germline CDR1 is KGHSH and CDR2 is LQKENI. The CDR3 has 14 amino acids. In nucleotides, the CDR3 is TGTGCCAGCTCACCCGTCCCCCCACCTTACGAGCAGTACTTC. Translation: CASSPVPPPYEQYF.

V gene TRBV6-1 combines with J gene TRBJ2-3; 10 nucleotides agree with TRBD1. Germline V CDR1 and CDR2: MNHNS, SASEGT. Unmatched junction bases numbered 6, after V lost 5 bases and J lost 4 bases. The CDR3 is 15 residues long. CDR3 in DNA: TGTGCCAGCAGTCGACAGGGGGCAGTAGCAGATACGCAGTATTTT. As protein: CASSRQGAVADTQYF.

The rearrangement links TRBV2 to TRBJ2-7, with D possibly being TRBD2 (7 bases). V gave up 7 bases and J gave up 6 bases, with 16 bases separating them. CDR1 is SNHLY, CDR2 FYNNEI, per germline. This CDR3 has 13 residues. DNA of the CDR3: TGTGCCAGCAAAGGAGGGGGGGAGAGCGAGCAGTACTTC. Protein: CASKGGGESEQYF.

The chain couples TRBV30 to TRBJ2-4; D possibly uses TRBD1 or TRBD2 (5 bases each). This CDR3 has 14 amino acids. In germline, CDR1 is GTSNPN, CDR2 SVGIG (reference sequence). Between the trimmed V and J ends, which lost 8 bases and 0 bases, there was a span of 14 bases. The CDR3 reads CAIEGLPAKNIQYF. The CDR3 DNA is TGTGCCATCGAGGGGCTACCAGCCAAAAACATTCAGTACTTC.

The gene calls are TRBV29-1 and TRBJ2-5, with unresolved D. The CDR3 runs to 16 residues. Germline CDR1 is SQVTM and CDR2 is ANQGSEA. V was clipped by 1 base and J by 5 bases, with 20 bases between them. The CDR3 region is CSVEGGPRVESETQYF. The CDR3 coding sequence is TGCAGCGTTGAAGGTGGACCAAGGGTCGAGTCGGAGACCCAGTACTTC.

This clone appeared a few times. This chain links TRBV4-2 with TRBJ2-5, with 8 bases that match TRBD2. The CDR3 has 17 amino acids. With 0 bases clipped from V and 4 bases from J, the junction kept 10 bases outside the gene matches. Germline CDR1 LGHNA, CDR2 YNFKEQ. CDR3 region: CASSQEPTPAGVETQYF. The CDR3, as DNA: TGTGCCAGCAGCCAAGAGCCGACCCCAGCGGGAGTAGAGACCCAGTACTTC.

This clone was picked up a small number of times. The chain couples TRBV28 to TRBJ2-7; D possibly matches TRBD1 or TRBD2 (5 bases each). This CDR3 region has 14 residues. The germline V gene encodes CDR1 MDHEN and CDR2 SYDVKM. The V and J ends lost 6 bases and 2 bases respectively, with 14 bases between them. The CDR3, as DNA: TGTGCCAGCAGGCCCACCGGGACCCCCTACGAGCAGTACTTC. The encoded protein is CASRPTGTPYEQYF.

The rearrangement uses TRBV6-6 and TRBJ2-3; 11 bases are a match to TRBD2. The CDR3 sequence is 16 residues long. The V gene's germline CDR1 is MNHNY and CDR2 SVGAGI (reference sequence). V gave up 4 bases and J gave up 3 bases; unmatched junction bases: 6. CDR3 residues: CASSSASGRRTDTQYF. The DNA for the CDR3 is TGTGCCAGCAGTTCGGCTAGCGGGAGGAGAACAGATACGCAGTATTTT.

This clone was observed a few times. The V call is TRBV7-8, the J call TRBJ1-4, with a tentative D call TRBD1 (6 bases). This CDR3 spans 16 amino acids. Deletions cut 4 bases from V and 7 bases from J, with 19 bases between. Per the germline V gene, CDR1 is SGHVS and CDR2 is FQNEAQ. The CDR3 loop reads CASSSFRPGAGEKLFF. CDR3 DNA sequence: TGTGCCAGCAGCTCCTTTAGGCCGGGGGCGGGTGAAAAACTGTTTTTT. The variable domain in full, completed from reference TRBV7-8 and TRBJ1-4, reads GAGVSQSPRYKVAKRGQDVALRCDPISGHVSLFWYQQALGQGPEFLTYFQNEAQLDKSGLPSDRFFAERPEGSVSTLKIQRTQQEDSAVYLCASSSFRPGAGEKLFFGSGTQLSVL.

This chain joins TRBV11-1 and TRBJ1-1, with a tentative D call TRBD1 (6 bases). Germline lookup yields CDR1 SGHAT and CDR2 FQDESV (reference sequence). The germline V and J ends were trimmed by 3 bases and 0 bases, with 14 bases remaining between them. CDR3 length: 16 residues. The CDR3 here is CASSFAGHLMNTEAFF. The CDR3 DNA is TGTGCCAGCAGCTTCGCGGGACACCTTATGAACACTGAAGCTTTCTTT.

This chain connects TRBV7-2 to TRBJ1-2; 9 bases match TRBD1. The germline V gene has CDR1 SGHTA and CDR2 FQGNSA. Trimming cost V 1 base and J 8 bases; bases outside gene matches: 8. The length of the CDR3 is 15 residues. The CDR3, as DNA: TGTGCCAGCAGCTTAGGCCCGGGACAGGGTAGGGGCTACACCTTC. This codes for CASSLGPGQGRGYTF.

Only one count was recorded for this clone. The CDR3 is CASSLYMGERDRGISYEQYF. CDR3 nucleotide sequence: TGTGCCAGCAGTTTATATATGGGAGAGCGGGACAGGGGGATCTCCTACGAGCAGTACTTC. The chain uses TRBV28 and TRBJ2-7, with TRBD1 matching 11 bases. There are 20 residues in the CDR3. Germline V gene data show CDR1 as MDHEN and CDR2 as SYDVKM. Trimming at V came to 1 base and at J to 0 bases, leaving 14 bases not matched to a gene.

This chain joins TRBV7-9 and TRBJ1-1; D perhaps matches TRBD1 (6 bases). Trimming stripped 6 bases from V and 4 bases from J, with 15 bases between. This CDR3 region has 14 residues. The V gene's germline CDR1 is SEHNR and CDR2 FQNEAQ (reference sequence). The CDR3: CASSFSVRGTEAFF. CDR3 DNA: TGTGCCAGCAGTTTTAGTGTCAGGGGCACTGAAGCTTTCTTT.

This clone was counted between two and nine times. The J gene is TRBJ2-5, the V gene TRBV5-4; 14 bases are shared with TRBD2. The germline V gene has CDR1 SGHNT and CDR2 YYREEE (reference sequence). Trimming removed 4 bases from V and 5 bases from J; junction bases left unmatched: 4. This CDR3 has 15 amino acids. CDR3 in amino acids: CASSTRLAGGETQYF. Written as DNA, the CDR3 is TGTGCCAGCAGCACCCGACTAGCGGGAGGGGAGACCCAGTACTTC.

The rearrangement uses TRBV5-1 and TRBJ2-3; D might be TRBD1 or TRBD2, each matching 6 bases. CDR3 length: 14 residues. V lost 5 bases and J lost 4, with 14 bases in between. Germline CDR1 is SGHRS and CDR2 is YFSETQ. The CDR3 DNA reads TGCGCCAGCAGTCTCCCGGGGGCCCCAGATACGCAGTATTTT. Its protein is CASSLPGAPDTQYF.

About this clone itself: This CDR3 is also generated by other DNA sequences in the sample. The rearrangement links TRBV9 to TRBJ1-1, with D unclear. Germline-derived CDR1 and CDR2 are SGDLS and YYNGEE. V was cut by 1 base and J by 3 bases, with 7 bases left in between. The CDR3 contains 13 residues. CDR3 amino acids: CASSVTVDTEAFF. In DNA form, the CDR3 reads TGTGCCAGCAGCGTAACGGTGGACACTGAAGCTTTCTTT.

This clone was seen just once. This rearrangement joins TRBV29-1 to TRBJ1-2, with TRBD1 matching 7 bases. The CDR3 contains 13 residues. With V trimmed by 5 bases and J by 6 bases, 9 bases remained unmatched. CDR1 is SQVTM and CDR2 is ANQGSEA in the germline V gene. The CDR3 loop reads CSVTDSGQDGYTF. CDR3 sequence (DNA): TGCAGCGTTACCGATAGTGGACAGGATGGCTACACCTTC. Complete variable domain (other parts from reference TRBV29-1 and TRBJ1-2): SAVISQKPSRDICQRGTSLTIQCQVDSQVTMMFWYRQQPGQSLTLIATANQGSEATYESGFVIDKFPISRPNLTFSTLTVSNMSPEDSSIYLCSVTDSGQDGYTFGSGTRLTVV.

This clone has only one observation. CDR3 region: CASSFGRGNTEAFF. The CDR3 DNA reads TGTGCCAGCAGTTTTGGCAGGGGGAACACTGAAGCTTTCTTT. V usage is TRBV28 and J usage is TRBJ1-1; D is possibly TRBD1 (6 bases). V was trimmed by 3 bases and J by 1 base, leaving 9 bases between them. This CDR3 is 14 amino acids long. Germline V CDR1 and CDR2: MDHEN, SYDVKM. Full variable domain (missing parts from reference TRBV28 and TRBJ1-1): DVKVTQSSRYLVKRTGEKVFLECVQDMDHENMFWYRQDPGLGLRLIYFSYDVKMKEKGDIPEGYSVSREKKERFSLILESASTNQTSMYLCASSFGRGNTEAFFGQGTRLTVV.

The V and J genes are TRBV7-2 and TRBJ2-1; D is unresolved. Germline CDR1 and CDR2: SGHTA and FQGNSA. Trimming stripped 3 bases from V and 7 bases from J, with 7 bases between. This CDR3 is built from 12 residues. The CDR3 coding sequence is TGTGCCAGCAGCTTTAGTAGGAATGAGCAGTTCTTC. It encodes CASSFSRNEQFF. Supplemented by reference TRBV7-2 and TRBJ2-1, the full variable domain reads GAGVSQSPSNKVTEKGKDVELRCDPISGHTALYWYRQSLGQGLEFLIYFQGNSAPDKSGLPSDRFSAERTGGSVSTLTIQRTQQEDSAVYLCASSFSRNEQFFGPGTRLTVL.